This TCR beta chain emerged from a study of CD8+ T cells in alopecia areata. Overall study: Treated patients received oral tofacitinib, 5 to 10 mg twice daily. Findings and caveats of the study: Clarity of TCR sharing across patients fell short of that in mice, possibly HLA-related.

TCR sequencing used cDNA made by reverse transcription of extracted RNA. Sequencing used immunoSEQ multiplex PCR; TCRdb keeps in-frame clones, though not all of them. The repertoire holds about 150,000 clones, with around 86% as singletons. The CDR3 contains 16 residues. CDR1 is PRHDT and CDR2 is FYEKMQ in the germline V gene (reference sequence). The V and J ends lost 5 bases and 2 bases respectively, with 18 bases between them. Concerning this clone: No antigen is known for it.

This specimen was CD8+ T cells sorted from blood, taken at week 0. The V call is TRBV13, the J call TRBJ1-2, with a weak D call TRBD1 (5 bases). This clonotype was sampled from a human donor with alopecia areata. The CDR3 nucleotides are TGTGCCAGCAGCCTAGCGGGGGAAGCGAAAAACTATGGCTACACCTTC. Translated: CASSLAGEAKNYGYTF.